These 14 T cell receptor beta chains were all obtained from the same sample, sequenced in a study of T-cell memory formation after mild COVID-19. Each CDR3 protein is one row after TCRdb ran MiXCR on the 5' RACE reads. The table includes 350,000 to 450,000 distinct CDR3 sequences, around an eighth detected once. The sequenced material came from PBMCs or a T cell subset sorted from them (not recorded which). The receptors derive from a man aged 18-30 years who had mild COVID-19 (a few samples of this study predate the infection). Cell type and time point are not known.

The chain is built from TRBV11-2 and TRBJ1-2; 8 bases match TRBD1. Germline lookup yields CDR1 SGHAT and CDR2 FQNNGV. Trimming removed 1 base from V and 4 bases from J; junction bases left unmatched: 8. The CDR3 loop spans 16 amino acids. The CDR3 region is CASSLGQGSRVYGYTF. The CDR3 DNA reads as TGTGCCAGCAGCTTAGGACAGGGGTCGCGCGTCTATGGCTACACCTTC.

In this sample, this clonotype turned up a few times. V is TRBV18 and J is TRBJ2-1, with D possibly TRBD1 on 5 matching bases. V was cut by 2 bases and J by 0 bases, with 11 bases left in between. This CDR3 contains 16 residues. Germline V lookup: CDR1 KGHSH, CDR2 LQKENI. The CDR3 region is CASSPRGQSSYNEQFF. CDR3 bases: TGTGCCAGCTCACCAAGGGGTCAGAGCTCCTACAATGAGCAGTTCTTC.

The chain carries TRBV5-1 and TRBJ2-2; 9 positions match TRBD1. J gave up 5 bases and V 6 bases, and 5 bases lay outside the gene matches. Germline V gene sequence: CDR1 SGHRS, CDR2 YFSETQ. This CDR3 region has 14 residues. DNA of the CDR3: TGCGCCAGCAAGGAGACAGGGGGGACCGGGGAGCTGTTTTTT. Its protein is CASKETGGTGELFF.

This clonotype has only a few counts. The chain recombines TRBV6-5 with TRBJ2-3; TRBD2 might be the D (5 bases). The CDR3 is 15 amino acids. Germline values: CDR1 MNHEY, CDR2 SVGAGI. Deletions cut 0 bases from V and 2 bases from J, with 9 bases between. The CDR3 protein is CASSYSPGFTDTQYF. The CDR3 DNA reads TGTGCCAGCAGTTACTCTCCGGGGTTCACAGATACGCAGTATTTT.

The chain is built from TRBV12-5 and TRBJ1-1; TRBD1 might be the D (6 bases). V was trimmed by 6 bases and J by 7 bases, leaving 9 bases between them. The germline gives CDR1 LGHNT, CDR2 FRNRAP. The CDR3 consists of 11 residues. The CDR3 nucleotides read TGTGCTAGTGGAACAGGGCTTGAAGCTTTCTTT. It encodes CASGTGLEAFF.

This clonotype was detected only a few times. The chain combines TRBV4-3 with TRBJ1-6, with D possibly matching TRBD1 (5 bases). Germline CDR1 LGHNA, CDR2 YSLEER. V was shortened by 0 bases and J by 7 bases, with 25 bases between the two germline ends. The CDR3 consists of 20 residues. CDR3 sequence reads: CASSQDSGRQFSLGNSPLHF. As DNA, the CDR3 is TGCGCCAGCAGCCAAGATTCGGGACGACAGTTCTCCCTTGGCAATTCACCCCTCCACTTT.

J is TRBJ2-5 and V is TRBV15; TRBD1 is a possible D gene (7 bases). Germline V gene data show CDR1 as LNHNV and CDR2 as YYDKDF (reference sequence). The CDR3 is made up of 13 amino acids. V lost 4 bases to trimming and J lost 4 bases, with 10 bases between them. The CDR3 reads CATSTGGSETQYF. The CDR3 DNA is TGTGCCACCAGCACAGGGGGGTCAGAGACCCAGTACTTC.

The genes are TRBV13 and TRBJ1-3; the match to TRBD1 covers 7 bases. Germline trimming cut 3 bases from V and 4 bases from J; bases unmatched to any gene: 9. This CDR3 contains 16 residues. Germline CDR1 is PRHDT and CDR2 is FYEKMQ (reference sequence). This CDR3 is CASSFRGALFGNTIYF. CDR3 sequence (DNA): TGTGCCAGCAGCTTCAGGGGGGCTCTCTTCGGAAACACCATATATTTT.

This clonotype was seen at least ten times. The chain uses TRBV7-8 and TRBJ2-7, with no clear D. The CDR3 loop spans 13 amino acids. Per germline, CDR1 SGHVS and CDR2 FQNEAQ. Trimming shortened V by 5 bases and J by 0 bases, and 8 bases separated the two germline ends. The chain's CDR3 is CASSPLSSYEQYV. CDR3 DNA: TGTGCCAGCAGCCCTCTCAGCTCCTACGAGCAGTACGTC.

This clonotype was seen repeatedly, ten times or more. V is TRBV9 and J is TRBJ2-1, with D perhaps given as TRBD1 or TRBD2 (5 bases each). Germline assignment: CDR1 SGDLS and CDR2 YYNGEE. V was pared by 3 bases and J by 2 bases, with 15 bases between. The CDR3 covers 16 residues. CDR3 protein: CASSGAGTAPYNEQFF. The CDR3 DNA is TGTGCCAGCAGCGGAGCCGGGACGGCACCCTACAATGAGCAGTTCTTC.

This clonotype has just a few counts. This chain links TRBV11-1 with TRBJ2-2, with a tentative D call TRBD1 (6 bases). Germline CDR1 reads SGHAT; CDR2 reads FQDESV (reference sequence). The CDR3 covers 16 residues. Trimming removed 1 base at V and 5 bases at J, with 14 bases between. The CDR3 is CASSLDLVGTTGELFF. The CDR3 bases are TGTGCCAGCAGCTTAGATTTGGTCGGGACAACCGGGGAGCTGTTTTTT.

This clonotype was seen only a few times. The CDR3, as DNA: TGCGCCAGCAGCCTTCGACTGACAGGGCCCTACGAGCAGTACTTC. Its protein is CASSLRLTGPYEQYF. The J gene is TRBJ2-7, the V gene TRBV4-3; TRBD1 aligns across 7 bases. The CDR3 spans 15 residues. The germline V gene encodes CDR1 LGHNA and CDR2 YSLEER. V was pared by 4 bases and J by 2 bases, with 8 bases of the junction left unmatched.

This clonotype has ten or more counts. This CDR3 is CASSSGPGGLRGYTF. The CDR3 DNA sequence: TGTGCCAGCAGCTCAGGCCCGGGGGGCCTTAGAGGCTACACCTTC. This chain links TRBV11-2 with TRBJ1-2; tentatively, D is TRBD1 (6 bases). CDR3 length: 15 amino acids. Between the trimmed V and J ends, which lost 4 bases and 8 bases, there was a span of 20 bases. Germline CDR1 and CDR2: SGHAT and FQNNGV.

The chain has TRBV18 and TRBJ1-1; D remains ambiguous. V shed 6 bases and J shed 5 bases, with 13 bases lying between them. This CDR3 has 13 residues. Germline lookup yields CDR1 KGHSH and CDR2 LQKENI. The CDR3 DNA reads TGTGCCAGCTCCCATTCATCTGGGACTGAAGCTTTCTTT. This encodes CASSHSSGTEAFF.